This record concerns one TCR beta chain sequence. Antigen unknown. The V gene's germline CDR1 is SGHDN and CDR2 FVKESK. The V segment lost 0 bases and the J segment 5 bases; nucleotides outside the gene matches: 6. This CDR3 comprises 16 residues. The data were taken from a study of cytomegalovirus exposure and HLA in healthy donors. Study information: A prior study identified just under 120 million unique TCR beta sequences from about 179 million T cells.

The study, taken as a whole, reports: Researchers reported in a later analysis that common viral pathogens appeared linked to several top clusters. Accurate predictions that matched the HLA-A and HLA-B alleles of most subjects were reportedly made from TCR beta sequences. TCR beta V- and J-gene trimming was later associated with a missense DCLRE1C variant.

The PCR had 60 Vbeta and 13 Jbeta primers. The repertoire was sequenced with immunoSEQ multiplex PCR; TCRdb's copy has only in-frame clones and lacks some. The table records some 100,000 clones, about four fifths of them present only once. The TCR originated in a woman in her thirties or forties in good health and CMV-seronegative. Sample: PBMCs. The rearrangement links TRBV14 to TRBJ2-2, with 7 bases aligning to TRBD1. The CDR3, as DNA: TGTGCCAGCAGCCAAGAATTGGCAGGGGGAACCGGGGAGCTGTTTTTT. Its translation: CASSQELAGGTGELFF. Based on the CDR3 plus reference TRBV14 and TRBJ2-2, the full variable domain is EAGVTQFPSHSVIEKGQTVTLRCDPISGHDNLYWYRRVMGKEIKFLLHFVKESKQDESGMPNNRFLAERTGGTYSTLKVQPAELEDSGVYFCASSQELAGGTGELFFGEGSRLTVL.